This is a list of T cell receptor beta chains from one sample in a study of blood T cell repertoires in COVID-19. Generated by immunoSEQ multiplex PCR, the TCRdb table keeps only in-frame clones and is missing some. Here the sample spans about 350,000 clones, around 87% being singletons. Sequencing was done on a sample of PBMCs or T cells enriched from blood (not recorded which). The receptors originated from a woman in her 30s who had recovered from COVID-19. Each CDR3 is given with its conserved first and last residue. Each record gives: D gene, J gene, V gene, clone size, CDR3 protein, CDR3 DNA. A D gene is named only where the DNA matches it firmly. Where a row states a size, it is once, few, many or the class of an expanded clone; other rows omit it.

>TRBD2|TRBJ2-1|TRBV19|NA
CASAIAGGLYNEQFF
TGTGCCAGTGCCATAGCGGGGGGGCTCTACAATGAGCAGTTCTTC
>NA|TRBJ2-7|TRBV25-1|NA
CASSEYGGIYEQYF
TGTGCCAGCAGTGAATATGGAGGGATCTACGAGCAGTACTTC
>NA|TRBJ2-4|TRBV28|once
CASSSSAPPRDIQYF
TGTGCCAGCAGTTCCTCCGCCCCACCGAGGGACATTCAGTACTTC
>TRBD2|TRBJ2-7|TRBV10-3|NA
CAISTSAGGLYEQYF
TGTGCCATCAGTACGTCCGCGGGGGGTCTTTACGAGCAGTACTTC
>NA|TRBJ1-6|TRBV19|NA
CASQAEARPGSPLHF
TGTGCCAGTCAGGCCGAAGCCAGACCAGGGTCACCCCTCCACTTT
>NA|TRBJ2-5|TRBV30|NA
CACSQAAETQYF
TGTGCCTGCTCCCAGGCAGCCGAGACCCAGTACTTC
>NA|TRBJ2-7|TRBV29-1|NA
CSVGLRQGKEQYF
TGCAGCGTTGGGCTGAGGCAGGGCAAAGAGCAGTACTTC
>TRBD2|TRBJ2-7|TRBV27|NA
CASSLLAGVLRQYF
TGTGCCAGCAGTTTATTAGCGGGGGTACTAAGGCAGTACTTC
>TRBD1|TRBJ2-1|TRBV7-9|NA
CASSSTGGRDNEQFF
TGTGCCAGCAGCTCAACAGGGGGGCGGGACAATGAGCAGTTCTTC
>TRBD1|TRBJ2-7|TRBV5-5|NA
CASSTRTGIYEQYF
TGTGCCAGCAGCACCCGGACAGGGATCTACGAGCAGTACTTC
>NA|TRBJ1-2|TRBV4-1|NA
CASSRGGSSPNYGYTF
TGCGCCAGCAGCCGTGGCGGCTCGTCTCCTAACTATGGCTACACCTTC
>TRBD2|TRBJ2-1|TRBV2|once
CASSANSGGNEQFF
TGTGCCAGCAGTGCTAATAGCGGGGGCAATGAGCAGTTCTTC
>TRBD1|TRBJ2-3|TRBV27|NA
CASSLIGGLTDTQYF
TGTGCCAGCAGTTTAATAGGGGGCCTAACAGATACGCAGTATTTT
>TRBD2|TRBJ2-3|TRBV10-2|NA
CASRFGGGAWDTQYF
TGCGCCAGCAGGTTCGGCGGGGGGGCATGGGATACGCAGTATTTT
>NA|TRBJ2-1|TRBV7-9|NA
CASSLAAYNEQFF
TGTGCCAGCAGCTTGGCCGCCTACAATGAGCAGTTCTTC
>NA|TRBJ1-2|TRBV5-6|NA
CASSLVSGVGGYTF
TGTGCCAGCAGCTTGGTCTCGGGGGTCGGTGGCTACACCTTC
>TRBD2|TRBJ2-3|TRBV27|NA
CASSLGSGGTLDTQYF
TGTGCCAGCAGTTTAGGTAGCGGGGGGACTCTGGATACGCAGTATTTT
>NA|TRBJ1-5|TRBV28|NA
CASSLQDQPQHF
TGTGCCAGCAGTCTACAGGATCAGCCCCAGCATTTT
>NA|TRBJ2-3|TRBV27|NA
CASSFRGGASDTQYF
TGTGCCAGCAGTTTTAGGGGGGGGGCCTCAGATACGCAGTATTTT
>NA|TRBJ1-6|TRBV12-2|NA
CASRKFPRDRGFSPLHF
TGTGCAAGTCGCAAATTCCCGAGGGACAGGGGTTTTTCACCCCTCCACTTT
>TRBD1|TRBJ1-6|TRBV28|NA
CASSSWTGFSYNSPLHF
TGTGCCAGCAGTTCTTGGACAGGTTTTTCCTATAATTCACCCCTCCACTTT
>TRBD1|TRBJ1-6|TRBV2|NA
CASYQPGTGGSPLHF
TGTGCCAGTTACCAACCCGGGACAGGGGGTTCACCCCTCCACTTT
>NA|TRBJ1-2|TRBV7-8|NA
CASSLGQTNYGYTF
TGTGCCAGCAGCTTAGGACAAACTAACTATGGCTACACCTTC
>NA|TRBJ2-2|TRBV18|few
CASSPLRGADTGELFF
TGTGCCAGCTCACCACTTCGCGGGGCGGACACCGGGGAGCTGTTTTTT
>TRBD1|TRBJ1-1|TRBV29-1|few
CSVNRGGNTEAFF
TGCAGCGTCAACAGGGGGGGGAACACTGAAGCTTTCTTT
>NA|TRBJ1-3|TRBV18|NA
CASSPTLLSGNTIYF
TGTGCCAGCTCACCGACGCTTCTCAGCGGTAACACCATATATTTT
>TRBD1|TRBJ2-7|TRBV5-1|NA
CASSLVAGTGAHEQYF
TGCGCCAGCAGCTTGGTAGCCGGGACAGGGGCCCACGAGCAGTACTTC
>TRBD2|TRBJ2-1|TRBV5-6|NA
CASTLAGGSYNEQFF
TGTGCCAGCACCCTAGCGGGGGGCTCCTACAATGAGCAGTTCTTC
>NA|TRBJ2-3|TRBV7-2|NA
CASSLGSSASTDTQYF
TGTGCCAGCAGCTTAGGGAGTTCGGCTAGCACAGATACGCAGTATTTT
>TRBD1|TRBJ1-1|TRBV2|once
CASSVTGGSTEAFF
TGTGCCAGCAGTGTGACAGGGGGTTCGACTGAAGCTTTCTTT
>NA|TRBJ1-6|TRBV28|once
CASSFSPGWDSPLHF
TGTGCCAGCAGTTTTAGTCCAGGTTGGGATTCACCCCTCCACTTT